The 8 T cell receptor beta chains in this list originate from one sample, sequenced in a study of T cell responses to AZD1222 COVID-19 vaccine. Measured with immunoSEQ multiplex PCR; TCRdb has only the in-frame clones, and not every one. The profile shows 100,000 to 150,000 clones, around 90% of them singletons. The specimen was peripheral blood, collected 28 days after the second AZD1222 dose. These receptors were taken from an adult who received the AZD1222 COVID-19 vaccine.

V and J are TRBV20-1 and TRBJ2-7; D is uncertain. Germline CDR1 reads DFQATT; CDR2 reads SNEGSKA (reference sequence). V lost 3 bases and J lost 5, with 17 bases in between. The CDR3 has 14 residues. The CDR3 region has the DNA TGCAGTGCTAGTGGTGTAGGTGTTCTCCACGAGCAGTACTTC. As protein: CSASGVGVLHEQYF.

The CDR3 DNA reads as TGTGCCAGCAGCCGAGACAGGGGAGATACGCAGTATTTT. This translates into CASSRDRGDTQYF. The chain has TRBV4-2 and TRBJ2-3; TRBD1 agrees at 8 bases. Looked up from germline, CDR1 is LGHNA and CDR2 is YNFKEQ. V lost 4 bases to trimming and J lost 5 bases; unmatched junction nucleotides: 2. This CDR3 region has 13 residues.

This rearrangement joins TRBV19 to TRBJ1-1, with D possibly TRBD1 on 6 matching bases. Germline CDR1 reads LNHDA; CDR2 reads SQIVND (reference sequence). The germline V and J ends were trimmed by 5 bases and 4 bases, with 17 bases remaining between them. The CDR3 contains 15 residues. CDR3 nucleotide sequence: TGTGCCAGTAGTGATCTACAGGGCTGGGGCACTGAAGCTTTCTTT. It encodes CASSDLQGWGTEAFF.

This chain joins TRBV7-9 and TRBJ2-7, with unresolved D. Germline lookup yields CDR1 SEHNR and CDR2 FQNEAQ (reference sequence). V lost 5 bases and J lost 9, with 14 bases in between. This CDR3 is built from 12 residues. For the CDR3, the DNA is TGTGCCAGCAGCCAGAACCCACTGGGGCAGTACTTC. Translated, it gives CASSQNPLGQYF.

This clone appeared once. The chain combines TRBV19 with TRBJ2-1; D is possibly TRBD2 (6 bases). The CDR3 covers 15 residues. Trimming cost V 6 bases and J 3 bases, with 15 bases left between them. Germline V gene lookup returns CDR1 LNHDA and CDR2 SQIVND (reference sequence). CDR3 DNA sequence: TGTGCCAGTAGGCACGGGACTTTTCTCTACAATGAGCAGTTCTTC. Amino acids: CASRHGTFLYNEQFF. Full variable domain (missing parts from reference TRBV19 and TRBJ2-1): DGGITQSPKYLFRKEGQNVTLSCEQNLNHDAMYWYRQDPGQGLRLIYYSQIVNDFQKGDIAEGYSVSREKKESFPLTVTSAQKNPTAFYLCASRHGTFLYNEQFFGPGTRLTVL.

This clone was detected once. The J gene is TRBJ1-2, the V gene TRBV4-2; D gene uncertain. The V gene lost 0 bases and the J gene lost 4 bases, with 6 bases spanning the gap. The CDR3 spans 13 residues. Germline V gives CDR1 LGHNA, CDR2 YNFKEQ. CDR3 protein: CASSQDESYGYTF. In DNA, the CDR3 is TGTGCCAGCAGCCAAGATGAGTCCTATGGCTACACCTTC.

CDR3 sequence: CASSFLFRTLISGTTNTGELFF. Here the CDR3 DNA reads TGTGCCAGCAGTTTCTTGTTCCGGACATTGATTAGCGGGACTACGAACACCGGGGAGCTGTTTTTT. The chain has TRBV28 and TRBJ2-2, with 8 bases fitting TRBD2. This CDR3 is 22 amino acids long. J lost 0 bases, V lost 3 bases, and 21 bases had no gene match. Germline V gene data show CDR1 as MDHEN and CDR2 as SYDVKM. The variable domain in full, completed from reference TRBV28 and TRBJ2-2, reads DVKVTQSSRYLVKRTGEKVFLECVQDMDHENMFWYRQDPGLGLRLIYFSYDVKMKEKGDIPEGYSVSREKKERFSLILESASTNQTSMYLCASSFLFRTLISGTTNTGELFFGEGSRLTVL.

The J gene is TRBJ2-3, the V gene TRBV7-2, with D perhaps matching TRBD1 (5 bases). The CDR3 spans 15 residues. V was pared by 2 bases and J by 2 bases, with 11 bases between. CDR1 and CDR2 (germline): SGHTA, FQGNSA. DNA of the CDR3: TGTGCCAGCAGCTTATGGGGCTCAGACACAGATACGCAGTATTTT. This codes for CASSLWGSDTDTQYF.